Presented here are 10 T cell receptor beta chains from one specimen sequenced in a study of blood T cell repertoires in COVID-19. Sequenced by immunoSEQ multiplex PCR; TCRdb stores in-frame clones only, minus some. The sample contains 200,000 or so clones, roughly 76% of which appear only once. Source material: peripheral blood. These receptors originate from a human donor in a cohort sampled during active COVID-19.

The rearrangement links TRBV7-8 to TRBJ1-5; 7 nucleotides align to TRBD1. Looked up from germline, CDR1 is SGHVS and CDR2 is FQNEAQ. The CDR3 covers 15 residues. V gave up 5 bases and J gave up 6 bases; unmatched junction bases: 10. For the CDR3, the DNA is TGTGCCAGCAGCAACGACAGGGTGATTTCTCAGCCCCAGCATTTT. It encodes CASSNDRVISQPQHF.

V usage is TRBV29-1 and J usage is TRBJ2-3; 9 positions agree with TRBD1. The CDR3 is made up of 15 amino acids. Germline CDR1 SQVTM, CDR2 ANQGSEA. Trimming removed 8 bases from V and 0 bases from J; junction bases left unmatched: 9. In DNA form, the CDR3 reads TGCAGCTGGACCTCCGGGACAGGGAGCACAGATACGCAGTATTTT. Translated, it gives CSWTSGTGSTDTQYF.

This clone was found a few times. The chain carries TRBV6-4 and TRBJ2-2; D not certain. This CDR3 has 10 residues. The germline V and J ends were trimmed by 11 bases and 8 bases, with 9 bases remaining between them. Germline loops: CDR1 MRHNA, CDR2 SNTAGT. The CDR3: CAVFQGELFF. In nucleotides, the CDR3 is TGTGCCGTATTCCAGGGGGAGCTGTTTTTT.

The chain employs TRBV24-1 and TRBJ1-2, with TRBD1 matching 7 bases. The junction had 6 bases not matched to a gene; V was cut back by 2 bases and J by 4 bases. Germline lookup yields CDR1 KGHDR and CDR2 SFDVKD. The CDR3 contains 15 residues. Here the CDR3 DNA reads TGTGCCACCAGTGATTCGGCAGGGGGTAGCTATGGCTACACCTTC. Translation gives CATSDSAGGSYGYTF.

CDR3 DNA sequence: TGTGCCAGCAGTTGGGACAGGGCAGGGGGAAACACCATATATTTT. Its protein product is CASSWDRAGGNTIYF. The genes are TRBV28 and TRBJ1-3; 9 bases fit TRBD1. The CDR3 length is 15 residues. Germline CDR1 MDHEN, CDR2 SYDVKM. Unmatched junction bases numbered 5, after V lost 4 bases and J lost 4 bases.

This chain connects TRBV4-2 to TRBJ2-5; D unclear. Between the trimmed V and J ends, which lost 0 bases and 0 bases, there was a span of 11 bases. Per the germline V gene, CDR1 is LGHNA and CDR2 is YNFKEQ. The CDR3 has 16 amino acids. The CDR3 spells CASSQELKLYQETQYF. For the CDR3, the DNA is TGTGCCAGCAGCCAAGAACTAAAGTTGTACCAAGAGACCCAGTACTTC.

V and J are TRBV6-6 and TRBJ1-2, with TRBD1 matching 7 bases. Germline values: CDR1 MNHNY, CDR2 SVGAGI (reference sequence). This CDR3 spans 14 amino acids. The V segment lost 2 bases and the J segment 5 bases; nucleotides outside the gene matches: 5. CDR3 in amino acids: CASSYPGTEYGYTF. The CDR3 DNA sequence: TGTGCCAGCAGTTACCCCGGGACAGAATATGGCTACACCTTC.

This clone appeared a single time. CDR3: CASSPPSGLRHEQFF. As DNA, the CDR3 is TGCGCCAGCAGCCCCCCTAGCGGGTTGAGGCATGAGCAGTTCTTC. The chain carries TRBV5-1 and TRBJ2-1; TRBD2 matches at 8 bases. V dropped 4 bases and J dropped 8; count of bases not matched to a gene: 11. CDR3 length equals 15 residues. Germline V gene lookup returns CDR1 SGHRS and CDR2 YFSETQ.

The genes are TRBV19 and TRBJ2-1, with D maybe TRBD2 (6 bases). The germline gives CDR1 LNHDA, CDR2 SQIVND (reference sequence). The CDR3 contains 13 residues. The germline V and J ends were trimmed by 8 bases and 4 bases, with 12 bases remaining between them. DNA for the CDR3: TGTGCCAGTGGGAGGAGCGGATACAATGAGCAGTTCTTC. Translation gives CASGRSGYNEQFF.

V usage is TRBV6-5 and J usage is TRBJ2-7, with 7 positions matching TRBD1. The CDR3 totals 14 residues. V was clipped by 2 bases and J by 2 bases; unmatched bases: 3. Germline CDR1 reads MNHEY; CDR2 reads SVGAGI. This CDR3 reads CASSYGQGAYEQYF. CDR3 nucleotides: TGTGCCAGCAGTTACGGGCAGGGGGCCTACGAGCAGTACTTC.